This T cell receptor (beta chain) was retrieved from a study of T cell repertoires in cytomegalovirus infection (dated by TCRdb to the late 2010s). Context from the whole study: Peptide stimulations targeted recently identified HLA-C-restricted CMV epitopes, whose presentation resists viral immunomodulation, together with well-studied HLA-B-restricted epitopes. Donor HLA type was relevant to the analysis, as public TCR beta signatures indicated carriage of CMV infection together with the matching HLA type. Here is what the overall study found, with its caveats: The ex vivo response was dominated by HLA-C-restricted CMV-specific TCR beta clonotypes, which also provided the single most frequent clonotype in two of eight donors. Carriers of CMV infection plus the relevant HLA type were discriminated by the cumulative frequency of public TCR beta family members in the study cohort and in an independent roughly 370-donor cohort.

Taken with the paper, the label for treatment or condition translates to: in vitro stimulation with specific CMV peptide epitopes to enrich CMV-specific T cells. The sample was run on an Illumina HiSeq 1500. Using fastp at Q25 and MiXCR, TCRdb reprocessed the public reads and kept productive beta chains. Records with the same CDR3 protein are collapsed into one entry carrying the most frequent genes and DNA. This sample comprises approximately 730,000 distinct CDR3 sequences, around a third of them detected only once. Of the sample, around a sixth falls within the top ten clones. V was cut back by 3 bases and J by 12 bases, leaving a gap of 12 bases between them. The germline V gene supplies CDR1 SGHVS and CDR2 FNYEAQ. The CDR3 sequence holds 12 residues, the cysteine and phenylalanine included. CDR3 DNA only is kept here, 36 bases in frame from base 1. In its sample, this clonotype was seen a few times. Its antigen target is currently unknown. No much larger clone is present one base from it, and per-base qualities are unavailable.

This receptor was obtained from a human donor in good health (CMV status not recorded). Some clones in this sample may be carry-over from other donors' samples. The sample here was cultured PBMCs, taken from culture after CMV antigen stimulation. The sequence is built from TRBV7-6 and TRBJ2-1; the D gene remains uncertain. The nucleotides read TGTGCCAGCAGCTTCCCCCTGGAGAGGCAGTTCTTC. Its translation reads: CASSFPLERQFF.